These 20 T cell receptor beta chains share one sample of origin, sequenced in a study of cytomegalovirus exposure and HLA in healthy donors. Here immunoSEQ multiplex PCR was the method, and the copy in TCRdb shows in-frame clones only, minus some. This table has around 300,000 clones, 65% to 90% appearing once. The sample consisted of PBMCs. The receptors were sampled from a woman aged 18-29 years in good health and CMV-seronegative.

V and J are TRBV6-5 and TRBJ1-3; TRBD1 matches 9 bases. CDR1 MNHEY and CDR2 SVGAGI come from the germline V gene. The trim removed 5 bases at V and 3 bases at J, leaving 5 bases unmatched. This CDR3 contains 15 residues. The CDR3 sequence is CASSTTDRGGNTIYF. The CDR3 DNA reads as TGTGCCAGCAGTACCACGGACAGGGGTGGAAACACCATATATTTT.

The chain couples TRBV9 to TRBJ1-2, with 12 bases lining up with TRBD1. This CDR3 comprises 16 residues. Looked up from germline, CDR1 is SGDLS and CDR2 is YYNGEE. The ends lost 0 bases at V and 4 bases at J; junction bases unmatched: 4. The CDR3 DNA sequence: TGTGCCAGCAGCGTAGATACGGGACAGGGGGCCTATGGCTACACCTTC. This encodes CASSVDTGQGAYGYTF.

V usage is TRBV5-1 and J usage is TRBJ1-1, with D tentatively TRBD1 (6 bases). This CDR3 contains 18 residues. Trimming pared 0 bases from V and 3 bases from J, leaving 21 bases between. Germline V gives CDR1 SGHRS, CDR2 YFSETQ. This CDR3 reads CASSLARGAQLGDTEAFF. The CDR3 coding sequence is TGCGCCAGCAGCTTGGCTCGGGGGGCGCAATTAGGGGACACTGAAGCTTTCTTT.

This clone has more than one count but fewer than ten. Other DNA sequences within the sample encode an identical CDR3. The CDR3: CAWSVRGNQPQHF. The DNA for the CDR3 is TGTGCCTGGAGTGTACGGGGCAATCAGCCCCAGCATTTT. V gene TRBV30 combines with J gene TRBJ1-5, with D hard to call. Germline loops: CDR1 GTSNPN, CDR2 SVGIG (reference sequence). The ends were cut back, 0 bases at V and 2 bases at J, with 5 bases in the middle. This CDR3 region has 13 residues.

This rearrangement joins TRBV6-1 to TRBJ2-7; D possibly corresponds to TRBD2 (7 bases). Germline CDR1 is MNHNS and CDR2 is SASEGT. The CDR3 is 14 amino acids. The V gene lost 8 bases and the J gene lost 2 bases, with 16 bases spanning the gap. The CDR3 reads CASAERGGTYEQYF. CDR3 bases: TGTGCCAGCGCCGAACGCGGGGGCACCTACGAGCAGTACTTC.

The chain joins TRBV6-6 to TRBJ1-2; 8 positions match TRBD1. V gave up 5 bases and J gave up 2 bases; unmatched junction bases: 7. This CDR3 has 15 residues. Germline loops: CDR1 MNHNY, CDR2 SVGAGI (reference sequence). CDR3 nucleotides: TGTGCCAGCAGTACCTACGGGGACAGGAACTATGGCTACACCTTC. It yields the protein CASSTYGDRNYGYTF.

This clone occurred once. CDR3 loop: CASSVTLAGSTDTQYF. The CDR3 coding sequence is TGTGCCAGCAGCGTAACCTTAGCGGGGTCCACAGATACGCAGTATTTT. The V call is TRBV9, the J call TRBJ2-3; 8 bases match TRBD2. Germline values: CDR1 SGDLS, CDR2 YYNGEE. CDR3 length equals 16 residues. The junction had 6 bases not matched to a gene; V was cut back by 1 base and J by 2 bases. Supplemented by reference TRBV9 and TRBJ2-3, the full variable domain reads DSGVTQTPKHLITATGQRVTLRCSPRSGDLSVYWYQQSLDQGLQFLIQYYNGEERAKGNILERFSAQQFPDLHSELNLSSLELGDSALYFCASSVTLAGSTDTQYFGPGTRLTVL.

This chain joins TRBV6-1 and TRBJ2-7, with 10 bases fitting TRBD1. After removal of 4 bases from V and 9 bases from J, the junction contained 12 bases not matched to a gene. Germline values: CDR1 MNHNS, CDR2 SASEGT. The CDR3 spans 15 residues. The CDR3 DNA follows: TGTGCCAGCAGTGTTTCCGGGACAGGGGTCAGGGGGCAGTACTTC. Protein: CASSVSGTGVRGQYF.

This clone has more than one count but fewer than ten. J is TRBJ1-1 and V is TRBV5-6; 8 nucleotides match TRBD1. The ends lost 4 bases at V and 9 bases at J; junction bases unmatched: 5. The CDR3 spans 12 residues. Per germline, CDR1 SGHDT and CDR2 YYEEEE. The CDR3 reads CASSVDRVQAFF. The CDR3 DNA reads TGTGCCAGCAGCGTGGACAGGGTTCAAGCTTTCTTT. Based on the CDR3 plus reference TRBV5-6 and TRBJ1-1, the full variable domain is DAGVTQSPTHLIKTRGQQVTLRCSPKSGHDTVSWYQQALGQGPQFIFQYYEEEERQRGNFPDRFSGHQFPNYSSELNVNALLLGDSALYLCASSVDRVQAFFGQGTRLTVV.

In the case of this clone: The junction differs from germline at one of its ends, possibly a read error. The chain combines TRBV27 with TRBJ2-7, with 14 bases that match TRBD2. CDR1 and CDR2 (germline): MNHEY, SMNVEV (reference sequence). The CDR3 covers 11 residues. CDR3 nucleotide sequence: TGTGCCAGTTCGGGACTAGCGGGAGTTGTCTTC. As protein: CASSGLAGVVF.

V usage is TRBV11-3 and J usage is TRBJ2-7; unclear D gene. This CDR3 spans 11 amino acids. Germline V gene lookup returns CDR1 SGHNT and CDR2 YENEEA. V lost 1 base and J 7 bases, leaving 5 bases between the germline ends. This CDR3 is CASSLGREQYF. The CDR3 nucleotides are TGTGCCAGCAGCTTAGGGCGGGAGCAGTACTTC. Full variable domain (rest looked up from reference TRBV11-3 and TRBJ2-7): EAGVVQSPRYKIIEKKQPVAFWCNPISGHNTLYWYLQNLGQGPELLIRYENEEAVDDSQLPKDRFSAERLKGVDSTLKIQPAELGDSAVYLCASSLGREQYFGPGTRLTVT.

CDR3 region: CASSYSIEQTQYF. The CDR3 nucleotides read TGTGCCAGCAGTTACTCGATTGAGCAGACCCAGTACTTC. The J gene is TRBJ2-5, the V gene TRBV6-5; D not certain. The CDR3 consists of 13 residues. The germline V gene has CDR1 MNHEY and CDR2 SVGAGI. V gave up 0 bases and J gave up 6 bases, with 8 bases separating them.

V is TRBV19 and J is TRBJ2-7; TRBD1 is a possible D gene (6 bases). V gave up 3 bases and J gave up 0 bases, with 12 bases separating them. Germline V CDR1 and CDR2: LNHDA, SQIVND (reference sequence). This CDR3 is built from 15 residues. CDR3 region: CASSIRTAPSYEQYF. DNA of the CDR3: TGTGCCAGTAGTATTAGGACAGCTCCCTCCTACGAGCAGTACTTC. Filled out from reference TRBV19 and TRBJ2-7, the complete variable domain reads DGGITQSPKYLFRKEGQNVTLSCEQNLNHDAMYWYRQDPGQGLRLIYYSQIVNDFQKGDIAEGYSVSREKKESFPLTVTSAQKNPTAFYLCASSIRTAPSYEQYFGPGTRLTVT.

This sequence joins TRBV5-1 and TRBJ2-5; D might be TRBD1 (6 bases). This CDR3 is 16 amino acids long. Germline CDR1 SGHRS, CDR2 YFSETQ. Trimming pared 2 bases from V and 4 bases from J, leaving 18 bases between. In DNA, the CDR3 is TGCGCCAGCAGCTTCCAGGGGTCTGGGGTAAGAGAGACCCAGTACTTC. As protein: CASSFQGSGVRETQYF.

CDR3 sequence reads: CASSQAGVNGKDTQYF. CDR3 sequence (DNA): TGCGCCAGCAGCCAAGCAGGGGTTAACGGTAAAGATACGCAGTATTTT. V gene TRBV4-1 combines with J gene TRBJ2-3; D possibly corresponds to TRBD1 (6 bases). The CDR3 consists of 16 residues. CDR1 is MGHRA, CDR2 YSYEKL, per germline. Trimming pared 1 base from V and 5 bases from J, leaving 16 bases between.

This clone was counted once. CDR3 sequence reads: CASSVASGGTYYNEQFF. CDR3 DNA: TGTGCCAGCAGCGTAGCTAGCGGGGGGACTTATTACAATGAGCAGTTCTTC. This chain uses TRBV9 with TRBJ2-1; 11 nucleotides line up with TRBD2. J gave up 4 bases and V 0 bases, and 6 bases lay outside the gene matches. Germline V lookup: CDR1 SGDLS, CDR2 YYNGEE. The CDR3 covers 17 residues.

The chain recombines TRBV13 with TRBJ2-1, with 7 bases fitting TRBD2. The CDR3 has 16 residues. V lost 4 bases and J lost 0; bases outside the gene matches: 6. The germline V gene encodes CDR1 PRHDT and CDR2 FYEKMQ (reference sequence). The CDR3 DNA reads TGTGCCAGCAGCTCCGAAGCGGGGAGCTCCTACAATGAGCAGTTCTTC. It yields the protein CASSSEAGSSYNEQFF.

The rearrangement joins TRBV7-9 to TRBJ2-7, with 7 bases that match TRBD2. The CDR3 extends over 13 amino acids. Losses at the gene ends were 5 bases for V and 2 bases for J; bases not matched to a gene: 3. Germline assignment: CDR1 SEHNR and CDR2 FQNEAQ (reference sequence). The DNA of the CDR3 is TGTGCCAGCAGCGCCGGGGGGACCTACGAGCAGTACTTC. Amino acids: CASSAGGTYEQYF. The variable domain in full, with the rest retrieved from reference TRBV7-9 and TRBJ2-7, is DTGVSQNPRHKITKRGQNVTFRCDPISEHNRLYWYRQTLGQGPEFLTYFQNEAQLEKSRLLSDRFSAERPKGSFSTLEIQRTEQGDSAMYLCASSAGGTYEQYFGPGTRLTVT.

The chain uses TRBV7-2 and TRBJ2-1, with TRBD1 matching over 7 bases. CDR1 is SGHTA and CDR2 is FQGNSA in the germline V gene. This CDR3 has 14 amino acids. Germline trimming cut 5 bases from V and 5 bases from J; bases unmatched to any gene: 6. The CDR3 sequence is CASSPRQGDNEQFF. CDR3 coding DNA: TGTGCCAGCAGCCCCCGACAGGGTGACAATGAGCAGTTCTTC.

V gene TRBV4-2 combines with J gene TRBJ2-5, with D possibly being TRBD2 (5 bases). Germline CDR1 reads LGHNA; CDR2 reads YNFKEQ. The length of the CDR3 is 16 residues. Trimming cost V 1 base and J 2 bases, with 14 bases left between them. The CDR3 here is CASSQGRAGRQETQYF. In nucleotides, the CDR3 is TGTGCCAGCAGCCAAGGTCGCGCGGGCCGACAAGAGACCCAGTACTTC.